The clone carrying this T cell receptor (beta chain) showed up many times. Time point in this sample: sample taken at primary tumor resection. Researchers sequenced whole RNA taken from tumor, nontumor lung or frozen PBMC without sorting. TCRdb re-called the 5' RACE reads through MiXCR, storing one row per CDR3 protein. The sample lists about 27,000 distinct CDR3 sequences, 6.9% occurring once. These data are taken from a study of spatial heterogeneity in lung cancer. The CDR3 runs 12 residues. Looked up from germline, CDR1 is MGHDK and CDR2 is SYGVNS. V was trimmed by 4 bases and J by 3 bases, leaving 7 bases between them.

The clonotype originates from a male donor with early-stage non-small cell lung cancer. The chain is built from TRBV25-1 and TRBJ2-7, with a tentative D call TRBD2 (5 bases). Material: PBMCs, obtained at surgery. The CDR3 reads CASSGGFYEQYF. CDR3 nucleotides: TGTGCCAGCAGTGGCGGGTTCTACGAGCAGTACTTC.